The following is a TCR beta chain sequence with its context. The target antigen is unknown. Sequencing was performed with immunoSEQ multiplex PCR; in TCRdb, only in-frame clones are kept and a portion is missing. The sample lists about 53,000 clones, about nine tenths occurring once. This specimen belongs to a study of chemoradiotherapy in HPV16-positive cancers. Study observations and caveats: Better recurrence-free survival went with HPV-responsive T-cell expansion in HPV16-positive patients.

The V end was cut by 2 bases, the J end by 1 base, with 8 bases between. Germline CDR1 KGHSH, CDR2 LQKENI. This CDR3 has 14 residues. The receptor was isolated from a human donor with HPV-associated anogenital cancer. The sequences come from blood, collected from a patient who underwent chemoradiotherapy. The chain uses TRBV18 and TRBJ1-2; D may be TRBD1 (5 bases). The CDR3: CASSPSRDNYGYTF. The CDR3 bases are TGTGCCAGCTCACCAAGCAGGGATAACTATGGCTACACCTTC.